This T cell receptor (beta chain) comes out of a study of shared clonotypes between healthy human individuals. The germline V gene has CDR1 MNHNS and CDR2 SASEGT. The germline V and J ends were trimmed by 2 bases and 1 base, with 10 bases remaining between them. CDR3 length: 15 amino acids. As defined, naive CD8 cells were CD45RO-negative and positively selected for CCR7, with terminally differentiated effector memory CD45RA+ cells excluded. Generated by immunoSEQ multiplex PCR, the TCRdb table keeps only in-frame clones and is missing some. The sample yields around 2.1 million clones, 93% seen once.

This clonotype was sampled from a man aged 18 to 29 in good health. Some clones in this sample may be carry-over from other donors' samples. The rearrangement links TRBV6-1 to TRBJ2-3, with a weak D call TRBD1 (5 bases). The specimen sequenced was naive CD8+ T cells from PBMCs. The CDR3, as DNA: TGTGCCAGCAGTGAAACAGGACACCGCACAGATACGCAGTATTTT. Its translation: CASSETGHRTDTQYF.